The clone carrying this T cell receptor beta chain was seen a few times. Trimming pared 4 bases from V and 7 bases from J, leaving 23 bases between. This CDR3 comprises 17 residues. The germline V gene encodes CDR1 MDHEN and CDR2 SYDVKM. How the authors handled the data: Amplification of reference gene primers was used by the study to estimate nucleated cell counts. Produced via immunoSEQ multiplex PCR; TCRdb's table is partial and in-frame only. Clonal size and the V and J genes are those of that table, whereas D and trimming came from the DNA. The sample holds roughly 150,000 clones, about nine tenths seen once. The entry originates in a study of blood T cell repertoires in COVID-19. The wider study: Samples came from the United States, Italy and Spain, spanning acute and convalescent COVID-19.

The TCR was taken from a man aged 45-60 years who had recovered from COVID-19. This chain joins TRBV28 and TRBJ1-5; a weak D match, TRBD1 (5 bases). The sequenced sample was PBMCs or T cells enriched from blood (not recorded which). CDR3 nucleotides: TGTGCCAGCAGTTCCGATATGGGAGGGGTAAAAGGACAGCCCCAGCATTTT. Translation: CASSSDMGGVKGQPQHF.